The 5 T cell receptor beta chains listed next were all sequenced from one sample in a study of cytomegalovirus exposure and HLA in healthy donors. Clones were sequenced by immunoSEQ multiplex PCR, and TCRdb holds only the in-frame ones, with some missing. The data show 65,000 to 95,000 clones, roughly 96% seen once. The sample consisted of PBMCs. These receptors all stem from a young man in good health and CMV-seronegative.

V and J are TRBV5-8 and TRBJ1-1; tentatively, D is TRBD1 (5 bases). Germline V gene data show CDR1 as SGHTS and CDR2 as YDEGEE. There are 14 residues in the CDR3. Trimming pared 2 bases from V and 1 base from J, leaving 9 bases between. The CDR3 DNA sequence: TGTGCCAGCAGCTTTTTGACAGCGAACACTGAAGCTTTCTTT. Its translation: CASSFLTANTEAFF.

This clone was recorded only once. J is TRBJ2-7 and V is TRBV19; a possible D gene is TRBD1 (6 bases). Trimming took off 5 bases at V and 2 bases at J, with 13 bases between the two ends. The CDR3 contains 14 residues. Germline CDR1 LNHDA, CDR2 SQIVND (reference sequence). The CDR3 spells CASSPRTEPYEQYF. As DNA, the CDR3 is TGTGCCAGTAGTCCGAGGACAGAGCCCTACGAGCAGTACTTC.

This clone was counted only a few times. The rearrangement joins TRBV6-1 to TRBJ2-1, with D tentatively TRBD1 (5 bases). In germline, CDR1 is MNHNS, CDR2 SASEGT. The CDR3 loop spans 13 amino acids. The V end lost 0 bases, the J end lost 7 bases, and 7 bases lay between the germline ends. The CDR3 bases are TGTGCCAGCAGTGAAGCGGGGCATAATGAGCAGTTCTTC. This sequence encodes CASSEAGHNEQFF.

The chain is built from TRBV10-3 and TRBJ1-4, with D uncertain. Per germline, CDR1 ENHRY and CDR2 SYGVKD. This CDR3 is 11 amino acids long. Trimming left V 10 bases short and J 5 bases short, with 8 bases between. The CDR3 DNA reads as TGTGCCACTAGAGAAAATGAAAAACTGTTTTTT. Its translation: CATRENEKLFF.

The J gene is TRBJ1-3, the V gene TRBV5-4, with 7 bases identical to TRBD1. With V trimmed by 3 bases and J by 0 bases, 12 bases remained unmatched. The V gene's germline CDR1 is SGHNT and CDR2 YYREEE (reference sequence). The CDR3 contains 18 residues. The CDR3 nucleotides are TGTGCCAGCAGCTCCCTAAGGACAGGTTCTATCTCTGGAAACACCATATATTTT. This gives the protein CASSSLRTGSISGNTIYF. The entire variable domain, with the rest obtained from reference TRBV5-4 and TRBJ1-3, is as follows: ETGVTQSPTHLIKTRGQQVTLRCSSQSGHNTVSWYQQALGQGPQFIFQYYREEENGRGNFPPRFSGLQFPNYSSELNVNALELDDSALYLCASSSLRTGSISGNTIYFGEGSWLTVV.